Here is one TCR beta chain with its context. The entry originates in a study of Ad26.COV2.S vaccination and SARS-CoV-2 variants. Study-wide context: Doses of Ad26.COV2.S were injected into muscle once or twice, 56 days apart.

Germline CDR1 is ENHRY and CDR2 is SYGVKD. The CDR3 is 14 amino acids. After removal of 2 bases from V and 4 bases from J, the junction contained 1 base not matched to a gene. This table comes from immunoSEQ multiplex PCR, and its TCRdb copy is limited to in-frame clones, with some not included. The sample has roughly 510,000 clones; around 85% are singletons. Treatment denoted: approximately 18 received Ad26.COV2.S at low or high dose, single or two shots; about 5 received placebo; per-sample allocation not given. Collection of the samples took place on day 63 after the first injection of vaccine or placebo. At a Boston site, the person donating was an adult of 18-55 years. Ad26 vector vaccine expressed Wuhan-strain SARS-CoV-2 spike.

The receptor's source is a person between 18 and 65 years old who received the Ad26.COV2.S COVID-19 vaccine or a placebo. The chain links TRBV10-3 to TRBJ2-5; 10 bases align to TRBD2. Source: peripheral blood, taken in a trial of Ad26.COV2.S vaccine versus placebo. The CDR3 region has the DNA TGTGCCATCAGTGAGCGGACTAGCGGAGAGACCCAGTACTTC. Protein sequence: CAISERTSGETQYF.